This record looks at one T cell receptor beta chain sequence and its context. The antigen is undetermined. The germline V gene encodes CDR1 SNHLY and CDR2 FYNNEI. Losses at the gene ends were 2 bases for V and 6 bases for J; bases not matched to a gene: 7. The CDR3 has 16 amino acids. The data were obtained in a study of cytomegalovirus exposure and HLA in healthy donors. The assay was immunoSEQ multiplex PCR, and TCRdb's table has in-frame clones only and misses some. The sample includes about 47,000 clones, roughly nine tenths of them seen just once. Study-level points and caveats: Among the CMV-associated chains, a few were confirmed in vitro as specific for CMV antigens.

This rearrangement joins TRBV2 to TRBJ2-1; 10 nucleotides align to TRBD2. Sequencing was done on a sample of PBMCs. The sequence derives from a man aged 18 to 35 in good health and CMV-seronegative. The CDR3 DNA follows: TGTGCCAGCAGTGAAATCCCAGCGGGAGGGGGCAATGAGCAGTTCTTC. Its translation is CASSEIPAGGGNEQFF.